These T cell receptor beta chains were read from a single sample in a study of T-cell memory formation after mild COVID-19. MiXCR was run by TCRdb on the 5' RACE reads, yielding one entry per CDR3 protein. The sample holds 200,000 to 300,000 distinct CDR3 sequences; less than 20% are singletons and the top ten take around 2%. The sequencing sample was made of PBMCs or a T cell subset sorted from them (not recorded which). Source of these receptors: an adult woman who had mild COVID-19 (a few samples of this study predate the infection). Cell type and time point are not known. The CDR3 runs from the conserved cysteine through the conserved F or W. D genes are given only for firm matches. Size values are once, few and many counts, or a class for expanded clones, and some rows have none.

>.|TRBD2|TRBJ2-1|TRBV7-7
CASSLAGRTNEQFF
TGTGCTAGCAGCTTAGCGGGCCGGACCAATGAGCAGTTCTTC
>.|.|TRBJ1-1|TRBV7-9
CASSPRGGHTNTEAFF
TGTGCCAGCAGCCCAAGGGGCGGACATACAAACACTGAAGCTTTCTTT
>many|TRBD1|TRBJ1-1|TRBV4-2
CASSQYFKRQGGNTEAFF
TGTGCCAGCAGCCAATACTTCAAGAGACAGGGAGGGAACACTGAAGCTTTCTTT
>.|TRBD2|TRBJ2-5|TRBV20-1
CSAGAGTSGKETQYF
TGCAGTGCTGGAGCCGGGACTAGCGGGAAAGAGACCCAGTACTTC
>few|TRBD1|TRBJ1-2|TRBV24-1
CATSDRRTGDYGYTF
TGTGCCACCAGTGATCGGCGGACAGGGGACTATGGCTACACCTTC
>few|.|TRBJ1-1|TRBV3-1
CASRKGEGNTEAFF
TGTGCCAGCAGAAAGGGCGAAGGGAACACTGAAGCTTTCTTT
>few|TRBD2|TRBJ2-2|TRBV14
CASSQDILAGATGELFF
TGTGCCAGCAGCCAAGATATATTAGCGGGAGCCACCGGGGAGCTGTTTTTT
>.|.|TRBJ2-7|TRBV25-1
CASSDSFRTSSYEQYF
TGTGCCAGCAGTGATTCTTTTAGGACAAGCTCCTACGAGCAGTACTTC
>.|.|TRBJ2-7|TRBV6-6
CASGKGGYEQYF
TGTGCCAGCGGGAAAGGGGGCTACGAGCAGTACTTC
>.|.|TRBJ1-1|TRBV6-6
CATNIQGNTEAFF
TGTGCCACCAATATACAGGGGAACACTGAAGCTTTCTTT
>few|.|TRBJ1-5|TRBV7-8
CASSSRRGPNQPQHF
TGTGCCAGCAGCTCCCGGCGGGGCCCCAATCAGCCCCAGCATTTT
>few|TRBD1|TRBJ1-2|TRBV2
CASSENRGRGGYGYTF
TGTGCCAGCAGTGAGAACAGGGGGCGCGGAGGCTATGGCTACACCTTC
>few|TRBD1|TRBJ1-5|TRBV20-1
CSAETGTGQPQHF
TGCAGTGCCGAGACAGGGACGGGTCAGCCCCAGCATTTT
>many|TRBD2|TRBJ2-1|TRBV5-1
CASSPPGTSVEQFF
TGCGCCAGCAGCCCCCCCGGGACTAGCGTAGAGCAGTTCTTC
>few|.|TRBJ1-2|TRBV10-3
CAISDRAFYGYTF
TGTGCCATCAGTGACAGGGCTTTCTATGGCTACACCTTC
>few|.|TRBJ2-3|TRBV20-1
CSASSGPDTQYF
TGCAGTGCTAGCAGCGGGCCCGATACGCAGTATTTT
>.|.|TRBJ2-1|TRBV24-1
CATSDPTGIRGNEQFF
TGTGCCACCAGTGATCCAACAGGGATCCGGGGGAATGAGCAGTTCTTC
>few|.|TRBJ2-5|TRBV20-1
CSAPLRRAYQETQYF
TGCAGTGCTCCTCTGAGGAGAGCATACCAAGAGACCCAGTACTTC
>many|.|TRBJ1-5|TRBV14
CASSQGPNQPQHF
TGTGCCAGCAGCCAGGGACCCAATCAGCCCCAGCATTTT
>.|TRBD1|TRBJ1-1|TRBV3-1
CASSQTNDRTGGAFF
TGTGCCAGCAGCCAAACGAATGATAGGACAGGGGGAGCTTTCTTT
>many|TRBD2|TRBJ2-5|TRBV4-1
CASSRPGLAGGGDLQETQYF
TGCGCCAGCAGCCGACCGGGACTAGCGGGGGGAGGGGATCTTCAAGAGACCCAGTACTTC
>.|.|TRBJ1-5|TRBV19
CASSPRSRSGQPQHF
TGTGCCAGTAGTCCCCGGAGCAGGTCCGGTCAGCCCCAGCATTTT
>few|TRBD1|TRBJ2-1|TRBV24-1
CATSELYSGTGSENEQFF
TGTGCCACCAGTGAGCTTTATTCCGGGACAGGGTCTGAAAATGAGCAGTTCTTC